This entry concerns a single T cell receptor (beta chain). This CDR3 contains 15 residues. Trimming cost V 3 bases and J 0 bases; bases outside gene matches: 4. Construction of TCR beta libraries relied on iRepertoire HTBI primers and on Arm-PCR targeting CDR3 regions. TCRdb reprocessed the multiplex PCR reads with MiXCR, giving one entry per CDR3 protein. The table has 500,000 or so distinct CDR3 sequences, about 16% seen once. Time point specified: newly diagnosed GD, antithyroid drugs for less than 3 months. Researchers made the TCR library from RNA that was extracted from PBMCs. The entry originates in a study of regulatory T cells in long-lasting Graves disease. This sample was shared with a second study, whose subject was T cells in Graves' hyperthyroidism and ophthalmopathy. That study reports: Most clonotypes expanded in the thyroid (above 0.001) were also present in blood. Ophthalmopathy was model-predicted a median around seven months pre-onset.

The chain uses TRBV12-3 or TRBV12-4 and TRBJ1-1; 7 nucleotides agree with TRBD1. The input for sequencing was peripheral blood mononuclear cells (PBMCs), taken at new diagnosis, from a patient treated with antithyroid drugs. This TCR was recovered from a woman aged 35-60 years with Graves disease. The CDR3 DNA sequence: TGTGCCAGCAGTTTTTTCGGGACAGTGAACACTGAAGCTTTCTTT. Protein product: CASSFFGTVNTEAFF.